The 4 T cell receptor beta chains below were found in one sample sequenced in a study of blood T cell repertoires in COVID-19. The protocol was immunoSEQ multiplex PCR, while the TCRdb copy is restricted to in-frame clones and leaves out a portion. The sample records 150,000 to 200,000 clones, approximately 82% being singletons. Material for sequencing was PBMCs or T cells enriched from blood (not recorded which). These receptors were obtained from a woman aged 60 to 75 with acute COVID-19.

The rearrangement joins TRBV18 to TRBJ1-2; no clear D. Trimming shortened V by 2 bases and J by 1 base, and 17 bases separated the two germline ends. CDR3 length: 17 residues. Germline-derived CDR1 and CDR2 are KGHSH and LQKENI. CDR3 coding DNA: TGTGCCAGCTCACCAGATAATCGGGTGCGGCTTAACTATGGCTACACCTTC. It translates to CASSPDNRVRLNYGYTF.

This clone was seen ten or more times. The chain couples TRBV10-1 to TRBJ2-3, with D uncertain. Trimming took off 5 bases at V and 6 bases at J, with 15 bases between the two ends. This CDR3 has 14 amino acids. Germline V CDR1 and CDR2: WNHNN, SYGVQD (reference sequence). The CDR3 sequence: CASSKRSSGDTQYF. The DNA of the CDR3 is TGCGCCAGCAGTAAGAGGTCCTCCGGCGATACGCAGTATTTT.

The chain employs TRBV27 and TRBJ2-7, with 10 bases that match TRBD2. The CDR3 totals 19 residues. Germline V gene sequence: CDR1 MNHEY, CDR2 SMNVEV (reference sequence). V trimming: 2 bases; J trimming: 2 bases; junction bases outside the gene matches: 15. This CDR3 is CASSLRRQGSLAGAYEQYF. The CDR3, as DNA: TGTGCCAGCAGTTTAAGGCGACAGGGGAGCCTAGCGGGGGCCTACGAGCAGTACTTC.

This clone has only a few counts. The chain carries TRBV30 and TRBJ1-6; TRBD1 is a possible D gene (6 bases). Trimming cost V 5 bases and J 7 bases, with 9 bases left between them. Germline assignment: CDR1 GTSNPN and CDR2 SVGIG (reference sequence). This CDR3 spans 12 amino acids. In DNA, the CDR3 is TGTGCCTGGCGTACAGGGAATTCACCCCTCCACTTT. It yields the protein CAWRTGNSPLHF.